This TCR beta chain is drawn from a study of blood T cell repertoires in COVID-19. The CDR3 extends over 15 amino acids. CDR1 MDHEN and CDR2 SYDVKM come from the germline V gene. V lost 5 bases, J lost 3 bases, and 7 bases stayed unmatched. The table came from immunoSEQ multiplex PCR; TCRdb's copy has only in-frame clones and leaves some out. The data show 180,000 or so clones, with around 90% seen just once and 0.62% held by the top ten. This chain joins TRBV28 and TRBJ2-7, with 10 positions matching TRBD1. Material: peripheral blood. The source of this sequence is a man in his fifties or sixties with acute or convalescent COVID-19. The CDR3 spells CASSPGTGEDYEQYF. CDR3 DNA sequence: TGTGCCAGCAGTCCAGGGACAGGGGAGGACTACGAGCAGTACTTC.